The rows below give T cell receptor beta chains drawn from one sample of a study of cytotoxic CD8 clonotypes in ibrutinib-treated CLL. Profiled with immunoSEQ multiplex PCR; TCRdb holds only in-frame clones, not every one. The top ten clones hold 3.5% to 5.5% of a sample with under 200,000 clones, about four fifths of them seen once. Sequencing was performed on PBMCs, taken after 24 months of ibrutinib treatment. These receptors were obtained from a human donor with chronic lymphocytic leukemia. Both conserved end residues are part of each CDR3. The D gene is left open where the match is weak. The size entry is marked missing in some rows and otherwise reads once, few, many or a size class.

d_call	v_call	j_call	clone_size	cdr3_aa	cdr3_nt
TRBD1	TRBV5-1	TRBJ2-7	.	CASSSPGQSYEQYF	TGCGCCAGCAGCTCACCGGGACAGTCCTACGAGCAGTACTTC
.	TRBV12-5	TRBJ1-2	.	CASGLVVMEQRYGYTF	TGTGCTAGTGGTTTGGTTGTAATGGAACAGCGCTATGGCTACACCTTC
.	TRBV5-1	TRBJ1-2	.	CASSLGTVNYGYTF	TGCGCCAGCAGCTTGGGGACAGTCAACTATGGCTACACCTTC
.	TRBV10-3	TRBJ1-2	.	CAIMETDSNYGYTF	TGTGCCATCATGGAGACGGATTCTAACTATGGCTACACCTTC
TRBD2	TRBV9	TRBJ2-1	.	CASSVGTSDYNEQFF	TGTGCCAGCAGCGTAGGGACTAGCGACTACAATGAGCAGTTCTTC
TRBD1	TRBV5-4	TRBJ1-1	.	CASSLGSGQMNTEAFF	TGTGCCAGCAGCTTGGGGTCGGGACAGATGAACACTGAAGCTTTCTTT
.	TRBV4-1	TRBJ1-4	.	CASSQTTATNEKLFF	TGCGCCAGCAGCCAGACGACAGCAACTAATGAAAAACTGTTTTTT
.	TRBV4-2	TRBJ1-2	.	CASSQNAGADYGYTF	TGTGCCAGCAGCCAGAACGCAGGGGCCGACTATGGCTACACCTTC
TRBD2	TRBV28	TRBJ2-1	.	CASRYHGRWEQFF	TGTGCCAGCAGGTATCACGGGAGGTGGGAGCAGTTCTTC
TRBD2	TRBV19	TRBJ2-3	.	CASRLRGTTATDTQYF	TGTGCCAGTAGGTTGCGGGGGACTACCGCTACAGATACGCAGTATTTT
.	TRBV7-3	TRBJ2-7	.	CASSLDGYIREQYF	TGTGCCAGCAGCTTGGACGGATACATTCGGGAGCAGTACTTC
.	TRBV7-3	TRBJ2-5	.	CASSLGVGGQETQYF	TGTGCCAGCAGCTTAGGGGTTGGGGGACAAGAGACCCAGTACTTC
TRBD2	TRBV28	TRBJ2-7	.	CASSYQTGGIYEQYF	TGTGCCAGCAGTTACCAGACGGGAGGGATTTACGAGCAGTACTTC
.	TRBV5-1	TRBJ1-2	once	CASSYPSAANYGYTF	TGCGCCAGCAGTTACCCCTCGGCCGCTAACTATGGCTACACCTTC
.	TRBV5-1	TRBJ1-4	.	CASSRANEKLFF	TGCGCCAGCAGTCGGGCTAATGAAAAACTGTTTTTT
.	TRBV6-1	TRBJ1-5	.	CASISGGNQPQHF	TGTGCCAGCATAAGTGGGGGCAATCAGCCCCAGCATTTT
.	TRBV19	TRBJ1-4	once	CASSIFTGFNEKLFF	TGTGCCAGTAGTATTTTTACAGGATTTAATGAAAAACTGTTTTTT
.	TRBV11-2	TRBJ1-2	few	CASSITGTGYTF	TGTGCCAGCAGCATAACAGGGACCGGCTACACCTTC